The 23 T cell receptor beta chains below were found in one sample sequenced in a study of blood T cell repertoires in COVID-19. Generated by immunoSEQ multiplex PCR, the TCRdb table keeps only in-frame clones and is missing some. The data show about 120,000 clones, 83% seen once. Sample: peripheral blood. The receptors were sampled from a man older than 75 with active or convalescent COVID-19.

This chain joins TRBV28 and TRBJ1-6, with 11 nucleotides matching TRBD1. V shed 5 bases, J shed 9 bases, and the junction held 6 bases outside the gene matches. From germline, CDR1 is MDHEN and CDR2 SYDVKM. The CDR3 consists of 15 residues. In DNA form, the CDR3 reads TGTGCCAGCAGTAGTACCGGGACAGGGGGTTCACCCCTCCACTTT. Translated: CASSSTGTGGSPLHF. The whole variable domain, remainder taken from reference TRBV28 and TRBJ1-6, is DVKVTQSSRYLVKRTGEKVFLECVQDMDHENMFWYRQDPGLGLRLIYFSYDVKMKEKGDIPEGYSVSREKKERFSLILESASTNQTSMYLCASSSTGTGGSPLHFGNGTRLTVT.

This clone was counted a single time. The V call is TRBV19, the J call TRBJ1-4, with 11 bases that match TRBD1. The CDR3 is 16 amino acids. The germline CDR1 and CDR2 sequences are LNHDA and SQIVND (reference sequence). V gave up 5 bases and J gave up 2 bases; unmatched junction bases: 4. CDR3 in amino acids: CASSPRDRGTNEKLFF. The CDR3 nucleotides are TGTGCCAGTAGTCCCCGGGACAGGGGGACTAATGAAAAACTGTTTTTT.

The chain joins TRBV4-2 to TRBJ1-1; 8 nucleotides line up with TRBD1. The CDR3 contains 15 residues. Per the germline V gene, CDR1 is LGHNA and CDR2 is YNFKEQ. Trimming at V came to 4 bases and at J to 0 bases, leaving 4 bases not matched to a gene. The CDR3 nucleotides read TGTGCCAGCAGCCCATGGGGACAGGTGAACACTGAAGCTTTCTTT. Residues: CASSPWGQVNTEAFF.

The CDR3 DNA sequence: TGTGCCAGCAGCGTAGGGGCCCAGAACACTGAAGCTTTCTTT. Its translation: CASSVGAQNTEAFF. V is TRBV9 and J is TRBJ1-1, with D unclear. The CDR3 covers 14 residues. The germline V gene has CDR1 SGDLS and CDR2 YYNGEE. The V end lost 0 bases, the J end lost 1 base, and 7 bases lay between the germline ends.

The rearrangement links TRBV30 to TRBJ1-5, with 7 bases matching TRBD1. Per the germline V gene, CDR1 is GTSNPN and CDR2 is SVGIG (reference sequence). V dropped 3 bases and J dropped 9; count of bases not matched to a gene: 8. The CDR3 loop spans 13 amino acids. CDR3 sequence reads: CAWSAGSGGPQHF. As DNA, the CDR3 is TGTGCCTGGAGCGCGGGGTCAGGGGGGCCCCAGCATTTT.

The genes are TRBV12-3 or TRBV12-4 and TRBJ1-2, with a possible D match to TRBD1 (5 bases). V lost 5 bases, J lost 3 bases, and 10 bases lay in between. This CDR3 comprises 13 residues. For the CDR3, the DNA is TGTGCCAGCAGTCAAGGGGCGCACTATGGCTACACCTTC. Translated: CASSQGAHYGYTF.

This clone was seen only once. The chain employs TRBV7-8 and TRBJ1-1; D not certain. Germline V gives CDR1 SGHVS, CDR2 FQNEAQ. Trimming stripped 5 bases from V and 1 base from J, with 17 bases between. CDR3 length: 16 amino acids. In nucleotides, the CDR3 is TGTGCCAGCAGCCCCACTCGGTGGAGGCAGAACACTGAAGCTTTCTTT. This sequence encodes CASSPTRWRQNTEAFF.

The chain links TRBV3-1 (or the pseudogene TRBV3-2) to TRBJ2-5; the D gene is possibly TRBD2 (6 bases). Germline V gene lookup returns CDR1 LGHDT and CDR2 YNNKEL (reference sequence). Trimming pared 2 bases from V and 7 bases from J, leaving 11 bases between. The CDR3 spans 13 residues. The CDR3 sequence: CASSQPRGGTQYF. In DNA form, the CDR3 reads TGTGCCAGCAGCCAACCGCGGGGAGGGACCCAGTACTTC.

The chain has TRBV6-5 and TRBJ2-7; a weak D match, TRBD1 (5 bases). Germline CDR1 MNHEY, CDR2 SVGAGI. The V end was cut by 1 base, the J end by 1 base, with 14 bases between. The CDR3 covers 16 residues. The CDR3 here is CASSYLVRQRSYEQYF. CDR3 in DNA: TGTGCCAGCAGTTACTTAGTGAGACAGAGATCCTACGAGCAGTACTTC.

This chain connects TRBV4-1 to TRBJ2-3; TRBD1 aligns across 8 bases. Trimming at V came to 1 base and at J to 7 bases, leaving 4 bases not matched to a gene. CDR1 and CDR2 (germline): MGHRA, YSYEKL. CDR3 length equals 14 residues. CDR3 bases: TGCGCCAGCAGCCAAGTTGCAGGGGGCAATACGCAGTATTTT. Protein: CASSQVAGGNTQYF.

This chain links TRBV7-2 with TRBJ1-2, with 11 bases aligning to TRBD1. J was trimmed by 4 bases and V by 5 bases; bases with no gene match: 6. The CDR3 length is 15 residues. CDR1 SGHTA and CDR2 FQGNSA come from the germline V gene. The CDR3 sequence is CASSPGTGGFYGYTF. CDR3 nucleotide sequence: TGTGCCAGCAGCCCAGGGACAGGGGGTTTCTATGGCTACACCTTC.

The chain combines TRBV6-5 with TRBJ2-3; 9 positions agree with TRBD1. V was clipped by 8 bases and J by 4 bases; unmatched bases: 1. The CDR3 loop spans 12 amino acids. Germline values: CDR1 MNHEY, CDR2 SVGAGI. For the CDR3, the DNA is TGTGCCAGCCGACAGGGGGCAGATACGCAGTATTTT. It translates to CASRQGADTQYF.

CDR3 region: CASSLGQLNNSPLHF. The CDR3 DNA sequence: TGTGCCAGCAGCTTGGGACAGCTCAATAATTCACCCCTCCACTTT. V and J are TRBV5-6 and TRBJ1-6; D may be TRBD1 (5 bases). Germline values: CDR1 SGHDT, CDR2 YYEEEE. V was shortened by 0 bases and J by 5 bases, with 9 bases between the two germline ends. There are 15 residues in the CDR3.

The rearrangement links TRBV24-1 to TRBJ2-6, with 9 bases matching TRBD1. Trimming at V came to 2 bases and at J to 0 bases, leaving 7 bases not matched to a gene. The CDR3 loop spans 19 amino acids. Per germline, CDR1 KGHDR and CDR2 SFDVKD. This chain's CDR3 is CATSDSPGQGSSGANVLTF. CDR3 sequence (DNA): TGTGCCACCAGTGATTCTCCGGGACAGGGATCCTCTGGGGCCAACGTCCTGACTTTC.

The rearrangement joins TRBV10-3 to TRBJ2-3; the match to TRBD1 covers 11 bases. Germline V gene lookup returns CDR1 ENHRY and CDR2 SYGVKD. The CDR3 loop spans 13 amino acids. V was clipped by 11 bases and J by 5 bases; unmatched bases: 6. The CDR3 loop reads CAAAGTGGDTQYF. Here the CDR3 DNA reads TGTGCCGCCGCCGGGACAGGGGGAGATACGCAGTATTTT.

CDR3 residues: CASTGAVALFF. The CDR3 coding sequence is TGTGCCAGCACGGGTGCGGTGGCGCTGTTTTTT. This chain uses TRBV2 with TRBJ2-2; D unresolved. This CDR3 region has 11 residues. The germline V and J ends were trimmed by 7 bases and 13 bases, with 13 bases remaining between them. CDR1 and CDR2 from the germline V gene are SNHLY and FYNNEI.

The chain employs TRBV27 and TRBJ1-4; 7 bases are shared with TRBD1. The trim removed 6 bases at V and 6 bases at J, leaving 7 bases unmatched. The length of the CDR3 is 14 residues. Germline lookup yields CDR1 MNHEY and CDR2 SMNVEV (reference sequence). In nucleotides, the CDR3 is TGTGCCAGCAGCAAAGACAGGGCAGATGAAAAACTGTTTTTT. The encoded protein is CASSKDRADEKLFF.

The chain couples TRBV29-1 to TRBJ2-3, with a tentative D call TRBD1 (6 bases). Per germline, CDR1 SQVTM and CDR2 ANQGSEA. Trimming stripped 7 bases from V and 6 bases from J, with 17 bases between. The CDR3 contains 13 residues. CDR3 nucleotides: TGCAGCGGTGTGGGGTCGAGGGGGGATACGCAGTATTTT. Its protein product is CSGVGSRGDTQYF.

V is TRBV2 and J is TRBJ2-2; 8 positions match TRBD1. This CDR3 contains 17 residues. With 8 bases clipped from V and 3 bases from J, the junction kept 14 bases outside the gene matches. Germline CDR1 is SNHLY and CDR2 is FYNNEI. This chain's CDR3 is CASGGRQGTRDTGELFF. The CDR3, as DNA: TGTGCCAGCGGAGGAAGACAGGGGACCCGAGACACCGGGGAGCTGTTTTTT.

The chain couples TRBV2 to TRBJ1-2, with 7 bases lining up with TRBD1. The CDR3 extends over 14 amino acids. The germline gives CDR1 SNHLY, CDR2 FYNNEI. V lost 2 bases and J lost 9; bases outside the gene matches: 9. The CDR3 DNA follows: TGTGCCAGCAGTGAATCCCCAGGGGGAAGTAGCTACACCTTC. It yields the protein CASSESPGGSSYTF.

This clone is a singleton in its sample. The chain is built from TRBV29-1 and TRBJ1-2; TRBD1 agrees at 11 bases. The length of the CDR3 is 13 residues. Germline loops: CDR1 SQVTM, CDR2 ANQGSEA. The V gene end was trimmed by 4 bases and the J gene end by 7 bases; junction bases not matched to a gene: 5. CDR3 in DNA: TGCAGCGTTGTCGGGACAGGGGGATTTGGCTACACCTTC. Residues: CSVVGTGGFGYTF.

This clone was found a few times. This rearrangement joins TRBV7-2 to TRBJ1-2; D ambiguous. Trimming pared 7 bases from V and 2 bases from J, leaving 17 bases between. The germline V gene encodes CDR1 SGHTA and CDR2 FQGNSA. This CDR3 comprises 15 residues. CDR3 DNA sequence: TGTGCCAGCACCCTTCCGACGGGGAGAAACTATGGCTACACCTTC. Translated: CASTLPTGRNYGYTF. Drawing the rest from reference TRBV7-2 and TRBJ1-2, the complete variable domain is GAGVSQSPSNKVTEKGKDVELRCDPISGHTALYWYRQSLGQGLEFLIYFQGNSAPDKSGLPSDRFSAERTGGSVSTLTIQRTQQEDSAVYLCASTLPTGRNYGYTFGSGTRLTVV.

This clone was picked up one time. The V and J genes are TRBV5-6 and TRBJ2-2; D not certain. The CDR3 loop spans 15 amino acids. Looked up from germline, CDR1 is SGHDT and CDR2 is YYEEEE. The V and J ends lost 3 bases and 4 bases respectively, with 13 bases between them. DNA for the CDR3: TGTGCCAGCAGCTCCGGTGCAGGATCCACCGGGGAGCTGTTTTTT. It translates to CASSSGAGSTGELFF.